This entry describes one T cell receptor beta chain. Libraries were prepared by immunoSEQ multiplex PCR; TCRdb keeps only in-frame clonotypes and omits some of them. This table holds about 220,000 clones, about 78% found once. Germline V gene sequence: CDR1 ENHRY, CDR2 SYGVKD. CDR3 length: 14 residues. V was shortened by 6 bases and J by 0 bases, with 11 bases between the two germline ends. The data derive from a study of blood T cell repertoires in COVID-19. Background on the study: T cells, B-cell-depleted T cells, or PBMCs provided the cDNA or gDNA that served as material.

This chain connects TRBV10-3 to TRBJ1-1; D is unclear. Source material: peripheral blood. The TCR comes from a woman in her 70s with acute or convalescent COVID-19. Here the CDR3 DNA reads TGTGCCATCAGCTCGGGAATCATGAACACTGAAGCTTTCTTT. Encoded protein: CAISSGIMNTEAFF.